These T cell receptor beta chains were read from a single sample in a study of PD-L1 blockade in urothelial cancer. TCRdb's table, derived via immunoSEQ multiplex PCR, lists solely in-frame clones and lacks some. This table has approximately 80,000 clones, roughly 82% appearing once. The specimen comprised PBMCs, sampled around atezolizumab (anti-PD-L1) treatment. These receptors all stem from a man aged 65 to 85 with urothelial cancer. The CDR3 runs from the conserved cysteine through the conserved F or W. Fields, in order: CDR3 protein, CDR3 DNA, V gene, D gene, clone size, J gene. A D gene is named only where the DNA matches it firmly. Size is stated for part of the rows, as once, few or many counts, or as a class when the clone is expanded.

CSVDGTGNYGYTF	TGCAGCGTTGACGGGACAGGGAACTATGGCTACACCTTC	TRBV29-1	TRBD1	once	TRBJ1-2
CASSRLAGGSSTDTQYF	TGTGCCAGTAGCAGACTAGCGGGGGGTTCCAGCACAGATACGCAGTATTTT	TRBV19	TRBD2	NA	TRBJ2-3
CASSGGTDTQYF	TGTGCCAGCAGCGGGGGCACAGATACGCAGTATTTT	TRBV6-4	NA	once	TRBJ2-3
CASSELDRGNQPQHF	TGTGCCAGCAGTGAACTAGACAGGGGCAATCAGCCCCAGCATTTT	TRBV6-1	TRBD1	NA	TRBJ1-5
CASSLVHGSYNEQFF	TGTGCCAGCAGCTTGGTCCACGGCTCCTACAATGAGCAGTTCTTC	TRBV5-6	NA	NA	TRBJ2-1
CASTLGEAGTEAFF	TGTGCCAGCACCCTAGGGGAGGCGGGCACTGAAGCTTTCTTT	TRBV6-6	NA	NA	TRBJ1-1
CASSAGTGAYNEQFF	TGTGCCAGCAGCGCCGGGACAGGGGCATACAATGAGCAGTTCTTC	TRBV7-9	TRBD1	NA	TRBJ2-1
CASSELKPPSSYNSPLHF	TGTGCCAGCAGTGAATTAAAGCCGCCGAGCTCCTATAATTCACCCCTCCACTTT	TRBV6-1	NA	NA	TRBJ1-6
CASSPLGQGANYGYTF	TGTGCCAGCTCACCCCTGGGACAGGGGGCGAACTATGGCTACACCTTC	TRBV18	TRBD1	NA	TRBJ1-2
CASSGRPEDYNEQFF	TGTGCCAGTAGTGGAAGACCCGAGGACTACAATGAGCAGTTCTTC	TRBV19	NA	NA	TRBJ2-1
CATSRDNGGRVGYEQYF	TGTGCCACCAGCAGAGATAATGGCGGCAGGGTTGGCTACGAGCAGTACTTC	TRBV15	NA	NA	TRBJ2-7
CASSHRTGLTEAFF	TGTGCCAGCAGCCACAGGACAGGGCTAACTGAAGCTTTCTTT	TRBV5-8	TRBD1	NA	TRBJ1-1
CASSIQGVTQGTQYF	TGTGCCAGTAGTATACAGGGGGTTACACAAGGTACGCAGTATTTT	TRBV19	TRBD1	NA	TRBJ2-3
CASSLGLVGETQYF	TGCGCCAGCAGCTTGGGACTAGTCGGAGAGACCCAGTACTTC	TRBV5-1	NA	NA	TRBJ2-5
CSVGQGNTEAFF	TGCAGCGTCGGACAGGGTAACACTGAAGCTTTCTTT	TRBV29-1	TRBD1	once	TRBJ1-1
CASSLAMGGHEKLFF	TGCGCCAGCAGCTTGGCCATGGGGGGGCATGAAAAACTGTTTTTT	TRBV5-1	NA	NA	TRBJ1-4
CSVESGGEGIQYF	TGCAGCGTTGAATCGGGAGGGGAGGGCATTCAGTACTTC	TRBV29-1	TRBD2	NA	TRBJ2-4
CASSSRFVQETQYF	TGTGCCAGCAGCTCCAGATTCGTACAAGAGACCCAGTACTTC	TRBV5-5	NA	NA	TRBJ2-5
CASSTLQGAGAFF	TGTGCCAGTAGTACTCTCCAGGGGGCGGGAGCTTTCTTT	TRBV19	TRBD1	few	TRBJ1-1
CASSLTGGDREKLFF	TGTGCCAGCAGCCTAACAGGGGGCGATAGGGAAAAACTGTTTTTT	TRBV7-6	TRBD1	NA	TRBJ1-4
CASSRLAGGGETQYF	TGTGCCAGCAGCAGGTTAGCGGGAGGTGGTGAGACCCAGTACTTC	TRBV4-2	TRBD2	few	TRBJ2-5
CSVEDGDRGVNTEAFF	TGCAGCGTTGAAGATGGAGACAGGGGTGTGAACACTGAAGCTTTCTTT	TRBV29-1	TRBD1	NA	TRBJ1-1
CASSPPYEQFF	TGTGCCAGCAGCCCCCCGTATGAGCAGTTCTTC	TRBV7-9	NA	NA	TRBJ2-1
CASSFSGASNQPQHF	TGCGCCAGCAGCTTTTCTGGGGCGAGTAATCAGCCCCAGCATTTT	TRBV5-1	NA	NA	TRBJ1-5
CASSLAAGEATQYF	TGCGCCAGCAGCTTGGCAGCGGGGGAGGCTACGCAGTATTTT	TRBV5-1	TRBD2	few	TRBJ2-3
CASSLVGGVAVLYEQYF	TGTGCCAGCAGCTTAGTTGGGGGGGTAGCGGTTTTGTACGAGCAGTACTTC	TRBV7-2	TRBD2	NA	TRBJ2-7
CASSSQISSGRAGDTQYF	TGTGCCAGCAGCTCGCAAATTTCTAGCGGGAGGGCTGGTGATACGCAGTATTTT	TRBV7-2	TRBD2	NA	TRBJ2-3
CASSDRQGVAFF	TGTGCCAGCAGTGATCGACAGGGGGTGGCTTTCTTT	TRBV25-1	TRBD1	NA	TRBJ1-1
CASSLPGGGYEQYF	TGTGCCAGCAGCTTGCCAGGGGGCGGCTACGAGCAGTACTTC	TRBV5-4	TRBD1	NA	TRBJ2-7
CASSPGGARGLAGPDTQYF	TGTGCCAGCAGCCCCGGGGGGGCCCGAGGATTAGCGGGACCAGATACGCAGTATTTT	TRBV11-2	TRBD2	once	TRBJ2-3
CSVADRVNTEAFF	TGCAGCGTTGCCGACAGGGTCAACACTGAAGCTTTCTTT	TRBV29-1	TRBD1	NA	TRBJ1-1
CASSPQGPYNSPLHF	TGTGCCAGCAGTCCACAGGGCCCCTATAATTCACCCCTCCACTTT	TRBV6-6	NA	NA	TRBJ1-6
CASSLYEQYF	TGTGCCAGCAGTCTCTACGAGCAGTACTTC	TRBV2	NA	NA	TRBJ2-7
CASSLSGGWEQYF	TGTGCCAGCAGCTTGTCGGGGGGCTGGGAGCAGTACTTC	TRBV5-8	NA	NA	TRBJ2-7
CASSLRGQGVPGANVLTF	TGTGCTAGCAGCTTAAGAGGTCAGGGGGTGCCTGGGGCCAACGTCCTGACTTTC	TRBV7-9	TRBD1	NA	TRBJ2-6
CASSGSGTVYANTGELFF	TGCGCCAGCAGCGGATCCGGGACAGTCTACGCGAACACCGGGGAGCTGTTTTTT	TRBV5-1	TRBD1	NA	TRBJ2-2
CASSLGQGPGEQYF	TGTGCCAGCAGCTTGGGGCAGGGGCCGGGCGAGCAGTACTTC	TRBV11-2	NA	few	TRBJ2-7